This T cell receptor beta chain was identified in a study of CD8+ T cells in alopecia areata. Findings and limits, study-wide: Many expanded lesional clones persisted in scalp and blood during tofacitinib treatment. Uncertain still, given a single nonresponder, is whether baseline CD8+ expansion links to response. Scalp clonality and expanded CD8+ clones among the top 100 were significantly decreased by tofacitinib. Normal skin's resident alphabeta T cells are also sequenced in scalp samples.

Treatment described: oral pan-JAK inhibitor, 5-10 mg twice daily. A few counts support this clone. What it recognizes is unknown. TCR sequencing used cDNA made by reverse transcription of extracted RNA. The data were produced by immunoSEQ multiplex PCR, yet TCRdb's version contains in-frame clones alone and is incomplete. The sample has some 170,000 clones; approximately 52% are singletons. Sequenced here: CD4+ T cells sorted from blood, sampled between weeks 55 and 70, from a patient treated with tofacitinib. This TCR was sampled from a human donor with alopecia areata.

The CDR3 is CASSERDRESSPLHF. CDR3 bases: TGTGCCAGCAGTGAGAGGGACAGGGAAAGTTCACCCCTCCACTTT. The chain joins TRBV6-6 to TRBJ1-6, with 9 bases that match TRBD1. The CDR3 has 15 residues. V was pared by 5 bases and J by 9 bases, with 8 bases of the junction left unmatched. The germline V gene encodes CDR1 MNHNY and CDR2 SVGAGI (reference sequence).